These 3 T cell receptor beta chains share one sample of origin, sequenced in a study of regulatory T cells in long-lasting Graves disease (dated by TCRdb to the early 2020s). This sample's time point label indicates: persistent/refractory GD, antithyroid drugs over 5 years with positive TRAb. For both TCR sequencing and RNA sequencing, RNA was extracted from PBMCs using TRIzol. Libraries came from multiplex PCR. The instrument was an Illumina HiSeq 4000. TCR beta libraries were built with iRepertoire HTBI primers and Arm-PCR amplification of CDR3 regions. Using fastp at Q25 and MiXCR, TCRdb reprocessed the public reads and kept productive beta chains. Each entry merges the rows of one CDR3 protein and shows their most common DNA and genes. For this sample the table gives fewer than 450,000 distinct CDR3 sequences, of which roughly a quarter were detected only once. About 26% of the sample is taken by the ten largest.

The material sequenced was peripheral blood mononuclear cells (PBMCs), taken when the disease was refractory, from a patient treated with antithyroid drugs. These receptors came from a female donor with Graves disease.

This clonotype was found many times. V usage is TRBV3-1 and J usage is TRBJ1-2; tentative D call: TRBD1 (6 bases). Germline V gives CDR1 LGHDT, CDR2 YNNKEL (reference sequence). The ends were cut back, 2 bases at V and 7 bases at J, with 20 bases in the middle. This CDR3 spans 16 amino acids. The CDR3 DNA reads as TGTGCCAGCAGCCAATCTCCAGCCGGGGGCCCTATTGGCTACACCTTC. Its translation is CASSQSPAGGPIGYTF.

This clonotype was observed many times. The chain carries TRBV28 and TRBJ2-7; perhaps TRBD1 as D (6 bases). The germline V and J ends were trimmed by 2 bases and 6 bases, with 8 bases remaining between them. The germline V gene encodes CDR1 MDHEN and CDR2 SYDVKM. This CDR3 has 12 amino acids. The CDR3 spells CASSLIRGEQYF. CDR3 nucleotide sequence: TGTGCCAGCAGTTTAATCAGGGGCGAGCAGTACTTC.

This clonotype was recorded many times. V gene TRBV2 combines with J gene TRBJ1-5, with TRBD1 matching 8 bases. V shed 5 bases, J shed 7 bases, and the junction held 7 bases outside the gene matches. The CDR3 is 14 residues long. Germline V gives CDR1 SNHLY, CDR2 FYNNEI. CDR3: CASSYRDRTQPQHF. CDR3 nucleotides: TGTGCCAGCAGTTATAGGGACAGGACCCAGCCCCAGCATTTT.